The 21 T cell receptor beta chains given below trace back to one sample, sequenced in a study of T cells in Graves' hyperthyroidism and ophthalmopathy. It was RNA transcripts that yielded the amplified TCR beta CDR3 regions. Carried out on the TCR CDR3, a first-round RT-PCR used the HTBI primer set. TCRdb ran MiXCR on the multiplex PCR reads and lists one entry per CDR3 protein. The table records roughly 710,000 distinct CDR3 sequences, 30% to 40% of them present only once. The sample taken for sequencing was blood. The origin of the receptors is a woman aged 40 to 50 with Graves' hyperthyroidism.

The table lists this clonotype with many counts. This chain uses TRBV7-2 with TRBJ1-5; unclear D gene. The CDR3 covers 15 residues. From germline, CDR1 is SGHTA and CDR2 FQGNSA. The V gene lost 5 bases and the J gene lost 0 bases, with 11 bases spanning the gap. The DNA of the CDR3 is TGTGCCAGCAGCCTAGAGGGATATAGCAATCAGCCCCAGCATTTT. Protein: CASSLEGYSNQPQHF.

Concerning this clonotype: A much larger clone is a single base away; this may be a read error. Here the CDR3 omits its conserved ending phenylalanine or tryptophan, so a read error is the likely source. V usage is TRBV19 and J usage is TRBJ1-2; 8 bases align to TRBD1. V trimming: 7 bases; J trimming: 8 bases; junction bases outside the gene matches: 12. From germline, CDR1 is LNHDA and CDR2 SQIVND (reference sequence). The CDR3 sequence is 14 residues long. The CDR3 is CASTQAQGAGGYTL. In nucleotides, the CDR3 is TGTGCCAGTACGCAGGCCCAGGGGGCGGGAGGCTACACCCTC.

In its sample, this clonotype was seen many times. The chain joins TRBV7-2 to TRBJ1-2, with D perhaps matching TRBD1 (6 bases). Germline V gene data show CDR1 as SGHTA and CDR2 as FQGNSA. This CDR3 has 14 amino acids. V gave up 3 bases and J gave up 5 bases, with 13 bases separating them. The CDR3 region has the DNA TGTGCCAGCAGCTTCGACAGGTCGGGATATGGCTACACCTTC. Protein: CASSFDRSGYGYTF.

The sample holds a few counts of this clonotype. The chain joins TRBV4-1 to TRBJ1-4; D unclear. The CDR3 covers 14 residues. Trimming stripped 0 bases from V and 8 bases from J, with 10 bases between. CDR1 and CDR2 (germline): MGHRA, YSYEKL. The CDR3 DNA reads as TGCGCCAGCAGCCAAGACTGGACGGGAGAAAAACTGTTTTTT. Its translation is CASSQDWTGEKLFF.

The chain combines TRBV29-1 with TRBJ1-2, with D hard to call. V was pared by 2 bases and J by 6 bases, with 10 bases between. Germline CDR1 and CDR2: SQVTM and ANQGSEA. This CDR3 comprises 12 residues. CDR3 amino acids: CSVETGRDGYTF. The DNA for the CDR3 is TGCAGCGTTGAAACCGGACGGGATGGCTACACCTTC.

There are a few counts of this clonotype. The rearrangement uses TRBV5-6 and TRBJ2-2; 10 bases fit TRBD1. J lost 3 bases, V lost 2 bases, and 4 bases had no gene match. The germline CDR1 and CDR2 sequences are SGHDT and YYEEEE. The length of the CDR3 is 16 residues. The CDR3 DNA reads TGTGCCAGCAGCTTCGTGACAGGGGGCTACACCGGGGAGCTGTTTTTT. This gives the protein CASSFVTGGYTGELFF. Together with reference TRBV5-6 and TRBJ2-2, the CDR3 gives the full variable domain: DAGVTQSPTHLIKTRGQQVTLRCSPKSGHDTVSWYQQALGQGPQFIFQYYEEEERQRGNFPDRFSGHQFPNYSSELNVNALLLGDSALYLCASSFVTGGYTGELFFGEGSRLTVL.

This clonotype has at least ten counts. The rearrangement joins TRBV12-3 or TRBV12-4 to TRBJ1-2; a weak D match, TRBD1 (6 bases). The CDR3 length is 13 residues. Trimming cost V 6 bases and J 6 bases, with 14 bases left between them. CDR3 protein: CASRPTGWDGYTF. DNA for the CDR3: TGTGCCAGCAGGCCCACAGGGTGGGATGGCTACACCTTC.

A remark on this clonotype: A clone one base away is much larger, so this may be a read error. The gene calls are TRBV10-3 and TRBJ2-5, with 11 nucleotides matching TRBD2. Germline-derived CDR1 and CDR2 are ENHRY and SYGVKD. The CDR3 sequence is 16 residues long. CDR3 residues: CAIRGGTSGKKEAQYF. CDR3 DNA: TGTGCCATCAGGGGAGGGACTAGCGGTAAAAAAGAGGCCCAGTACTTC.

With respect to this clonotype: A junction boundary mismatches the germline segment, possibly from a read error. The genes are TRBV7-7 and TRBJ2-5; 10 nucleotides agree with TRBD2. This CDR3 comprises 16 residues. In germline, CDR1 is SSHAT, CDR2 FNYEAQ (reference sequence). The CDR3 DNA sequence: TGTGCTAGCAGCTTAGGGGTACTAGCGGGGAAAGAGACCCAGTACTTC. It yields the protein CASSLGVLAGKETQYF.

The J gene is TRBJ1-2, the V gene TRBV19; possible D gene TRBD1, 6 bases. This CDR3 comprises 13 residues. V shed 6 bases and J shed 4 bases, with 12 bases lying between them. Germline assignment: CDR1 LNHDA and CDR2 SQIVND (reference sequence). CDR3 amino acids: CASRKDRVYGYTF. The DNA of the CDR3 is TGTGCCAGTAGGAAGGACAGAGTCTATGGCTACACCTTC.

In the case of this clonotype: A read error may produce the germline difference seen at one junction end. This rearrangement joins TRBV7-8 to TRBJ2-7; D unclear. This CDR3 spans 14 amino acids. CDR1 SGHVS and CDR2 FQNEAQ come from the germline V gene. The CDR3 is CTSSSSVRPSEQYF. The CDR3 nucleotides read TGTACCAGCAGCTCAAGTGTCCGTCCCAGCGAGCAGTACTTC.

There are a few counts of this clonotype. The chain links TRBV7-2 to TRBJ2-5; D remains ambiguous. CDR1 and CDR2 from the germline V gene are SGHTA and FQGNSA. The CDR3 runs to 15 residues. Trimming stripped 1 base from V and 2 bases from J, with 11 bases between. The CDR3 is CASSLGRSIQETQYF. CDR3 coding DNA: TGTGCCAGCAGCTTAGGCAGGAGCATTCAAGAGACCCAGTACTTC.

This clonotype has ten or more counts. CDR3 amino acids: CASSGTGITNTEAFF. As DNA, the CDR3 is TGCGCCAGCAGTGGAACCGGGATAACAAACACTGAAGCTTTCTTT. The chain carries TRBV10-1 and TRBJ1-1; D remains ambiguous. Trimming left V 4 bases short and J 2 bases short, with 14 bases between. Germline CDR1 reads WNHNN; CDR2 reads SYGVQD (reference sequence). The CDR3 runs to 15 residues.

This clonotype has more than one count but fewer than ten. The chain combines TRBV7-9 with TRBJ2-5; 10 bases are shared with TRBD1. Germline V lookup: CDR1 SEHNR, CDR2 FQNEAQ (reference sequence). V was clipped by 3 bases and J by 0 bases; unmatched bases: 4. This CDR3 is built from 16 residues. The chain's CDR3 is CASSFTDRGYQETQYF. The CDR3 coding sequence is TGTGCCAGCAGCTTCACGGACAGGGGGTACCAAGAGACCCAGTACTTC.

This clonotype has ten or more counts. The gene calls are TRBV2 and TRBJ1-4; D is uncertain. V was trimmed by 1 base and J by 5 bases, leaving 11 bases between them. The germline CDR1 and CDR2 sequences are SNHLY and FYNNEI. The CDR3 spans 15 residues. DNA for the CDR3: TGTGCCAGCAGTGAAGGTGGCAGAACCAATGAAAAACTGTTTTTT. Its translation is CASSEGGRTNEKLFF.

This clonotype appeared a few times. The chain couples TRBV5-1 to TRBJ1-2; D might be TRBD1 (6 bases). The germline V gene has CDR1 SGHRS and CDR2 YFSETQ. Trimming cost V 0 bases and J 13 bases, with 22 bases left between them. The length of the CDR3 is 15 residues. CDR3 in amino acids: CASSLGQATMATCTF. Written as DNA, the CDR3 is TGCGCCAGCAGCTTGGGACAGGCTACTATGGCTACATGCACCTTC.

This clonotype has more than one count but fewer than ten. The J gene is TRBJ1-1, the V gene TRBV6-5; no clear D. CDR3 length: 14 amino acids. V gave up 9 bases and J gave up 0 bases, with 14 bases separating them. Germline-derived CDR1 and CDR2 are MNHEY and SVGAGI. The CDR3, as DNA: TGTGCCAGGTCCGGCGGGCAAATGAACACTGAAGCTTTCTTT. The encoded protein is CARSGGQMNTEAFF.

This clonotype has a handful of counts. The V and J genes are TRBV20-1 and TRBJ2-5, with a weak D call TRBD1 (6 bases). This CDR3 comprises 13 residues. V was pared by 6 bases and J by 1 base, with 12 bases between. Germline CDR1 and CDR2: DFQATT and SNEGSKA (reference sequence). The CDR3 coding sequence is TGCAGTGCCTCGGACAGCCCCCAAGAGACCCAGTACTTC. The encoded protein is CSASDSPQETQYF.

The chain joins TRBV7-2 to TRBJ1-3, with 9 nucleotides matching TRBD1. Per the germline V gene, CDR1 is SGHTA and CDR2 is FQGNSA. This CDR3 has 15 residues. V lost 5 bases to trimming and J lost 5 bases; unmatched junction nucleotides: 7. For the CDR3, the DNA is TGTGCCAGCAGCCCGGGACAGGGTGGAAGAAACACCATATATTTT. It yields the protein CASSPGQGGRNTIYF.

The chain links TRBV10-3 to TRBJ2-7; the D is unclear. Germline values: CDR1 ENHRY, CDR2 SYGVKD. The CDR3 totals 13 residues. Trimming took 3 bases from V and 4 from J, leaving 10 bases between them. CDR3 loop: CAISDSQRYEQYF. The DNA for the CDR3 is TGTGCCATCAGTGACTCGCAGCGATACGAGCAGTACTTC.

This clonotype was counted a single time. A read error is possible here, since a much larger clone lies one base away. Here the CDR3 omits its conserved ending phenylalanine or tryptophan, so a read error is the likely source. V gene TRBV20-1 combines with J gene TRBJ2-5, with 9 bases matching TRBD2. CDR1 and CDR2 (germline): DFQATT, SNEGSKA (reference sequence). V lost 0 bases, J lost 5 bases, and 7 bases stayed unmatched. This CDR3 has 15 amino acids. CDR3 nucleotides: TGCAGTGCTAGAGATGGGACTAGCCGTGGGGAGACCCAGTACCTC. Translating gives CSARDGTSRGETQYL.